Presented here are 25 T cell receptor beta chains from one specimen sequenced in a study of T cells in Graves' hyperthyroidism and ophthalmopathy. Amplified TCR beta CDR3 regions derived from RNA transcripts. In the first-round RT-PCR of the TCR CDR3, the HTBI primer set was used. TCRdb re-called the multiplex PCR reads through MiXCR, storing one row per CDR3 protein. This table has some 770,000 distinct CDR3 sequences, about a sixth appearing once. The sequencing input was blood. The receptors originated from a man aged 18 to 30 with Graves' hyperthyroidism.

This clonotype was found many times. In DNA, the CDR3 is TGTGCCAGCAGTTCCCAGGGAAGGGAAGCTGAAGCTTTCTTT. The encoded protein is CASSSQGREAEAFF. The chain carries TRBV12-3 or TRBV12-4 and TRBJ1-1; TRBD1 is a possible D gene (5 bases). Between the trimmed V and J ends, which lost 4 bases and 6 bases, there was a span of 15 bases. This CDR3 is 14 amino acids long.

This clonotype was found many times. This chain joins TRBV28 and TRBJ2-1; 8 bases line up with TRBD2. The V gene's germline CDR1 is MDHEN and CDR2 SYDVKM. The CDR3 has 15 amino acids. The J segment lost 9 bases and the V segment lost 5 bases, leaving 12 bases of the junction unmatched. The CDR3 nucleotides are TGTGCCAGCAGTGCTACTAGCGGAGCAGTGGGTGAGCAGTTCTTC. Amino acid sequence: CASSATSGAVGEQFF.

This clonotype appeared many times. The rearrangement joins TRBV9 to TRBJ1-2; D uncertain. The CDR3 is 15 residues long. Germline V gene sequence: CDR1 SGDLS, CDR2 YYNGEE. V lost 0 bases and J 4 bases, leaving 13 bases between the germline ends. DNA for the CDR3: TGTGCCAGCAGCGTAGGAGGGCTCGGGTCCTATGGCTACACCTTC. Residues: CASSVGGLGSYGYTF.

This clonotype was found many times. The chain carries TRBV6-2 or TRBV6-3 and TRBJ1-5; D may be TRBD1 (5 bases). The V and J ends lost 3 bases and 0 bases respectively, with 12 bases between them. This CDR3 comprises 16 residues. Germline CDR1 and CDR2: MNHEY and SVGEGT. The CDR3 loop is CASSYAGTYSNQPQHF. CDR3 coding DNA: TGTGCCAGCAGTTATGCGGGGACGTATAGCAATCAGCCCCAGCATTTT.

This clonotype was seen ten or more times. CDR3: CASRTGGGSNYGYTF. The CDR3 nucleotides are TGTGCCAGCCGGACAGGGGGCGGATCGAACTATGGCTACACCTTC. This chain joins TRBV27 and TRBJ1-2, with TRBD1 matching 11 bases. The V gene end was trimmed by 8 bases and the J gene end by 2 bases; junction bases not matched to a gene: 7. Germline V lookup: CDR1 MNHEY, CDR2 SMNVEV (reference sequence). This CDR3 comprises 15 residues.

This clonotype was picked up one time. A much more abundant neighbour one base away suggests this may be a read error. CDR3 protein: CASSHGERGGPTDTQYF. CDR3 coding DNA: TGTGCCAGCAGCCACGGGGAACGGGGGGGACCCACAGATACGCAGTATTTT. The chain carries TRBV7-9 and TRBJ2-3, with 8 bases aligning to TRBD2. The CDR3 is made up of 17 amino acids. V trimming: 5 bases; J trimming: 2 bases; junction bases outside the gene matches: 12. Germline V gives CDR1 SEHNR, CDR2 FQNEAQ (reference sequence).

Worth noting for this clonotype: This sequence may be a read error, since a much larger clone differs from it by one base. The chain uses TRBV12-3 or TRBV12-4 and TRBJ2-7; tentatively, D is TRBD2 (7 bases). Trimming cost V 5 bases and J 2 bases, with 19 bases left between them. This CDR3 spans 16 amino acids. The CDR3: CASSEWGRGDTYEQYF. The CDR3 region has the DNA TGTGCCAGCAGTGAATGGGGACGGGGGGACACCTACGAGCAGTACTTC.

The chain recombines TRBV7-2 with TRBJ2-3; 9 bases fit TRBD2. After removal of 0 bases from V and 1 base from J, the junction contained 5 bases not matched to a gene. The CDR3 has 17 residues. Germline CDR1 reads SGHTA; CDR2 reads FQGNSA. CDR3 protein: CASSLARGGRGTDTQYF. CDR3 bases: TGTGCCAGCAGCTTAGCGCGGGGCGGGAGGGGCACAGATACGCAGTATTTT.

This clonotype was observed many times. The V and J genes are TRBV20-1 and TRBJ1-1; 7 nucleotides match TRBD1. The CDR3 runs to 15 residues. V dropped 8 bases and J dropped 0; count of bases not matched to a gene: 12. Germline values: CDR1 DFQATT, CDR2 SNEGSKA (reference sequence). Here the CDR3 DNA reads TGCAGTCCCAAGGAAGGGGGCCCGGTGAACACTGAAGCTTTCTTT. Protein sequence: CSPKEGGPVNTEAFF.

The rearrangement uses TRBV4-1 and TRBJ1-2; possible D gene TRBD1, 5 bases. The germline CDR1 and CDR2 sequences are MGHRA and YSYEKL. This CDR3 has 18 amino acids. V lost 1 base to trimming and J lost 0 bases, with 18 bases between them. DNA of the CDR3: TGCGCCAGCAGCCAAGGCCCGAGGGGCCCGGACACTAACTATGGCTACACCTTC. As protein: CASSQGPRGPDTNYGYTF.

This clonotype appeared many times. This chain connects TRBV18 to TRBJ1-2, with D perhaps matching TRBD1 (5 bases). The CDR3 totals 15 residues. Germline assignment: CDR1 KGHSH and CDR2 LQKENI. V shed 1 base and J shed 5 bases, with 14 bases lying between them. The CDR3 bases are TGTGCCAGCTCACCACGACAGAGGGGCGATTATGGCTACACCTTC. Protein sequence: CASSPRQRGDYGYTF.

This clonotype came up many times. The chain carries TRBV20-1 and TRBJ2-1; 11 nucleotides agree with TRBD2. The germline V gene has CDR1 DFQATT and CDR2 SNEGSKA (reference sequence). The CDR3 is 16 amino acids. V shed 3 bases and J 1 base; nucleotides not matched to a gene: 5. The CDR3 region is CSASDLAGGSYNEQFF. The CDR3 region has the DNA TGCAGTGCTAGCGATCTAGCGGGAGGTTCCTACAATGAGCAGTTCTTC.

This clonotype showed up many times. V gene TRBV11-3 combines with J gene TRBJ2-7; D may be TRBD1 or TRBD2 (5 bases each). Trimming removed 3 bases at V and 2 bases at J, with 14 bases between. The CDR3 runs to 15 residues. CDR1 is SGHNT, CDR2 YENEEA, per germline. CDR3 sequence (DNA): TGTGCCAGCAGCTTTACGGGACGAACCACCTACGAGCAGTACTTC. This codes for CASSFTGRTTYEQYF. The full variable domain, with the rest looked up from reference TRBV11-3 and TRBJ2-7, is EAGVVQSPRYKIIEKKQPVAFWCNPISGHNTLYWYLQNLGQGPELLIRYENEEAVDDSQLPKDRFSAERLKGVDSTLKIQPAELGDSAVYLCASSFTGRTTYEQYFGPGTRLTVT.

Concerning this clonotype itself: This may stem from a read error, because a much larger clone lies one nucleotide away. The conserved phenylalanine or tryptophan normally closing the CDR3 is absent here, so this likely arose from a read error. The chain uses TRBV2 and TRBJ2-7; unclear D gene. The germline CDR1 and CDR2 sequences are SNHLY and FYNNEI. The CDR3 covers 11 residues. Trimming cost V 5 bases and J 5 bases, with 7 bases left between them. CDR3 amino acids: CASSPRDEQYL. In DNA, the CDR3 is TGTGCCAGCAGTCCAAGGGACGAGCAGTACCTC.

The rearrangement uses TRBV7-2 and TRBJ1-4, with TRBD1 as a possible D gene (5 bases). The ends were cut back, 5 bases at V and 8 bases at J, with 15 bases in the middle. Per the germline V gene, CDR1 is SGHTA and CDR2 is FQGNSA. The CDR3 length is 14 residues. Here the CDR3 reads CASSPWQGGEKLFF. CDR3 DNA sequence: TGTGCCAGCAGCCCTTGGCAGGGAGGGGAAAAACTGTTTTTT. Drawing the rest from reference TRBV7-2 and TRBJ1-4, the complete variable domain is GAGVSQSPSNKVTEKGKDVELRCDPISGHTALYWYRQSLGQGLEFLIYFQGNSAPDKSGLPSDRFSAERTGGSVSTLTIQRTQQEDSAVYLCASSPWQGGEKLFFGSGTQLSVL.

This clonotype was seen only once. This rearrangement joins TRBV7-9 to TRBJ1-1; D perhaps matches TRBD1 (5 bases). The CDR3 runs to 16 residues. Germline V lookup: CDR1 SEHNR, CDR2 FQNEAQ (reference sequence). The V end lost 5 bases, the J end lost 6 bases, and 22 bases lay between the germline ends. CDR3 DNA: TGTGCCAGCAGCCGGAGAGGGGCAGGGAGGGTAGCTGAAGCTTTCTTT. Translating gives CASSRRGAGRVAEAFF.

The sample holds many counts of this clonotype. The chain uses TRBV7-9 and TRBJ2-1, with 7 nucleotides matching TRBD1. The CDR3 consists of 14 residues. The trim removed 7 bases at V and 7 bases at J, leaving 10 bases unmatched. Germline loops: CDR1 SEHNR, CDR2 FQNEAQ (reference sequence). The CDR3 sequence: CASTIPDRANEQFF. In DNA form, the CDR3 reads TGTGCCAGCACCATACCCGACAGGGCTAATGAGCAGTTCTTC.

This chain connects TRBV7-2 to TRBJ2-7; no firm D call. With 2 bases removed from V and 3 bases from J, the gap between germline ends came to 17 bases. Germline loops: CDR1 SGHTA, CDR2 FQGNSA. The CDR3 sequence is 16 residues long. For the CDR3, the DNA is TGTGCCAGCAGCTTAACGCAGACATACGAGTTCTACGAGCAGTACTTC. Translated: CASSLTQTYEFYEQYF.

The CDR3 reads CASSPGTSGNYEQYF. The CDR3 DNA reads as TGTGCCAGCAGTCCCGGGACTAGCGGTAACTACGAGCAGTACTTC. V and J are TRBV27 and TRBJ2-7; 11 bases are shared with TRBD2. Per germline, CDR1 MNHEY and CDR2 SMNVEV (reference sequence). The CDR3 covers 15 residues. Losses at the gene ends were 5 bases for V and 3 bases for J; bases not matched to a gene: 6.

CDR3 sequence reads: CASSVGNYPGDEQFF. Here the CDR3 DNA reads TGCGCCAGCAGTGTAGGGAACTACCCCGGGGATGAGCAGTTCTTC. J is TRBJ2-1 and V is TRBV10-1, with D perhaps matching TRBD2 (5 bases). The CDR3 runs 15 residues. The V end lost 4 bases, the J end lost 8 bases, and 18 bases lay between the germline ends. CDR1 WNHNN and CDR2 SYGVQD come from the germline V gene (reference sequence).

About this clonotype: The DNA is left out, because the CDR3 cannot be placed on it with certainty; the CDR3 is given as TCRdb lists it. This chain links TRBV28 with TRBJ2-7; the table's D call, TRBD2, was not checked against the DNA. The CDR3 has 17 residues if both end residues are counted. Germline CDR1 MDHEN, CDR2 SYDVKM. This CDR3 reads CASSIYLCSAGEGEQYF.

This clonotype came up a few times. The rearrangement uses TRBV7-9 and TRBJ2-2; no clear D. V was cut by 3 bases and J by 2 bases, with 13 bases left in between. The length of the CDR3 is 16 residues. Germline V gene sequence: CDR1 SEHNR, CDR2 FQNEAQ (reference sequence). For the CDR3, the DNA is TGTGCCAGCAGCTTCTTAATGGGGAAAAACACCGGGGAGCTGTTTTTT. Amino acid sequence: CASSFLMGKNTGELFF.

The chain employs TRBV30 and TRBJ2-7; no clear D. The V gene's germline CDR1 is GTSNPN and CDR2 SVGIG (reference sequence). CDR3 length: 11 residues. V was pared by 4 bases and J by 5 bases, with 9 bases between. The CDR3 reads CAWTDGNEQYF. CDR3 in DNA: TGTGCCTGGACGGACGGAAACGAGCAGTACTTC. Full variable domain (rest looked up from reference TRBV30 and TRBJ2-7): SQTIHQWPATLVQPVGSPLSLECTVEGTSNPNLYWYRQAAGRGLQLLFYSVGIGQISSEVPQNLSASRPQDRQFILSSKKLLLSDSGFYLCAWTDGNEQYFGPGTRLTVT.

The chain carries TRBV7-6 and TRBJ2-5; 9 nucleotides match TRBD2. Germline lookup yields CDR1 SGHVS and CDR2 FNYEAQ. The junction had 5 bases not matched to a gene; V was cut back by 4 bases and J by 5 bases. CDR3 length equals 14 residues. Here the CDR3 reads CASSSGLAVETQYF. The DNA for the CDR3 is TGTGCCAGCAGCTCGGGACTAGCCGTGGAGACCCAGTACTTC.

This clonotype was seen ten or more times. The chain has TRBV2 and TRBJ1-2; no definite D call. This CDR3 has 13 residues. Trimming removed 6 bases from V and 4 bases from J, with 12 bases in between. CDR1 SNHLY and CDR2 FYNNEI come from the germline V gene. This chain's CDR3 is CASRGLGIYGYTF. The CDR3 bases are TGTGCCAGCAGGGGCCTTGGTATCTATGGCTACACCTTC. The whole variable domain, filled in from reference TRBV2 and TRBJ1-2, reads EPEVTQTPSHQVTQMGQEVILRCVPISNHLYFYWYRQILGQKVEFLVSFYNNEISEKSEIFDDQFSVERPDGSNFTLKIRSTKLEDSAMYFCASRGLGIYGYTFGSGTRLTVV.